Each of the 30 T cell receptor beta chains below was sequenced from the same sample in a study of follicular helper T cells after annual influenza vaccination. Clones were sequenced by immunoSEQ multiplex PCR, and TCRdb holds only the in-frame ones, with some missing. The top ten clones hold around 1.4% of a sample with 6,500 to 8,000 clones, roughly four fifths of them seen once. Sample time point: 2015-2016 season, 7 days after influenza vaccination. Sequences were derived from CXCR5- memory CD4+ T cells sorted from blood, sampled 7 days after influenza vaccination. These receptor sequences come from an adult who received the influenza vaccine.

CDR3 loop: CASILDRGRDTQYF. Here the CDR3 DNA reads TGTGCCAGCATCCTGGACAGGGGGCGGGATACGCAGTATTTT. The chain joins TRBV6-1 to TRBJ2-3; 11 bases agree with TRBD1. CDR1 and CDR2 from the germline V gene are MNHNS and SASEGT. V was pared by 7 bases and J by 6 bases, with 6 bases of the junction left unmatched. This CDR3 has 14 amino acids.

The rearrangement links TRBV5-1 to TRBJ1-1; D is unclear. Trimming took 4 bases from V and 3 from J, leaving 13 bases between them. Germline lookup yields CDR1 SGHRS and CDR2 YFSETQ. CDR3 length: 14 amino acids. The CDR3 here is CASSPSPGDTEAFF. As DNA, the CDR3 is TGCGCCAGCAGCCCAAGTCCTGGAGACACTGAAGCTTTCTTT.

V gene TRBV9 combines with J gene TRBJ2-3; 9 nucleotides align to TRBD2. Trimming took 2 bases from V and 6 from J; bases not matched to a gene: 7. Germline-derived CDR1 and CDR2 are SGDLS and YYNGEE. The CDR3 totals 15 residues. The CDR3 sequence is CASSVLAGGVDTQYF. For the CDR3, the DNA is TGTGCCAGCAGCGTTTTGGCGGGGGGGGTCGATACGCAGTATTTT.

The CDR3 DNA is TGTGCCAGTAGTCCGCGGAGACAGGGTAGGGACGAGCAGTACTTC. As protein: CASSPRRQGRDEQYF. This chain connects TRBV19 to TRBJ2-7, with TRBD1 matching over 7 bases. CDR1 and CDR2 from the germline V gene are LNHDA and SQIVND (reference sequence). The CDR3 is 15 amino acids. V lost 5 bases, J lost 5 bases, and 12 bases stayed unmatched. Filled out from reference TRBV19 and TRBJ2-7, the complete variable domain reads DGGITQSPKYLFRKEGQNVTLSCEQNLNHDAMYWYRQDPGQGLRLIYYSQIVNDFQKGDIAEGYSVSREKKESFPLTVTSAQKNPTAFYLCASSPRRQGRDEQYFGPGTRLTVT.

This chain uses TRBV19 with TRBJ2-7, with 9 positions matching TRBD2. Unmatched junction bases numbered 2, after V lost 1 base and J lost 1 base. The CDR3 contains 15 residues. The germline V gene encodes CDR1 LNHDA and CDR2 SQIVND (reference sequence). The CDR3 loop reads CASSIGAGGSYEQYF. The CDR3 region has the DNA TGTGCCAGTAGTATAGGAGCGGGAGGTTCCTACGAGCAGTACTTC.

V and J are TRBV6-5 and TRBJ1-5, with D tentatively TRBD1 (5 bases). CDR3 length: 12 amino acids. CDR1 MNHEY and CDR2 SVGAGI come from the germline V gene. The V end lost 2 bases, the J end lost 9 bases, and 8 bases lay between the germline ends. DNA of the CDR3: TGTGCCAGCAGTTACGGCCAGGGGCCCCAGCATTTT. Encoded protein: CASSYGQGPQHF.

The chain combines TRBV7-9 with TRBJ2-5; maybe TRBD2 (6 bases). CDR3 size: 13 residues. CDR1 is SEHNR and CDR2 is FQNEAQ in the germline V gene (reference sequence). V lost 2 bases to trimming and J lost 5 bases, with 9 bases between them. CDR3 loop: CASSLQEGETQYF. CDR3 DNA: TGTGCCAGCAGCTTACAGGAGGGGGAGACCCAGTACTTC. Full variable domain (rest looked up from reference TRBV7-9 and TRBJ2-5): DTGVSQNPRHKITKRGQNVTFRCDPISEHNRLYWYRQTLGQGPEFLTYFQNEAQLEKSRLLSDRFSAERPKGSFSTLEIQRTEQGDSAMYLCASSLQEGETQYFGPGTRLLVL.

This clone was detected only once. The chain employs TRBV18 and TRBJ1-1, with 11 bases that match TRBD1. The germline V gene has CDR1 KGHSH and CDR2 LQKENI. The CDR3 runs 17 residues. The junction had 5 bases not matched to a gene; V was cut back by 1 base and J by 1 base. In DNA form, the CDR3 reads TGTGCCAGCTCACCACGGGACAGGGGGGGATCGAACACTGAAGCTTTCTTT. Its translation: CASSPRDRGGSNTEAFF.

This chain joins TRBV5-1 and TRBJ1-1; D is unresolved. Germline V gene lookup returns CDR1 SGHRS and CDR2 YFSETQ. Trimming removed 1 base at V and 2 bases at J, with 6 bases between. The CDR3 sequence is 13 residues long. The CDR3, as DNA: TGCGCCAGCAGCTTGACGGGTAACACTGAAGCTTTCTTT. As protein: CASSLTGNTEAFF.

The chain employs TRBV28 and TRBJ2-7, with TRBD1 identical over 10 bases. The trim removed 3 bases at V and 3 bases at J, leaving 8 bases unmatched. The CDR3 is 16 amino acids. Germline loops: CDR1 MDHEN, CDR2 SYDVKM. This CDR3 reads CASSFPPGQGLYEQYF. The DNA of the CDR3 is TGTGCCAGCAGTTTCCCCCCGGGACAGGGGCTCTACGAGCAGTACTTC. Drawing the rest from reference TRBV28 and TRBJ2-7, the complete variable domain is DVKVTQSSRYLVKRTGEKVFLECVQDMDHENMFWYRQDPGLGLRLIYFSYDVKMKEKGDIPEGYSVSREKKERFSLILESASTNQTSMYLCASSFPPGQGLYEQYFGPGTRLTVT.

The gene calls are TRBV18 and TRBJ1-3, with D perhaps matching TRBD1 (5 bases). The CDR3 spans 16 residues. The ends were cut back, 2 bases at V and 0 bases at J, with 11 bases in the middle. Germline assignment: CDR1 KGHSH and CDR2 LQKENI. Here the CDR3 reads CASSPWDVNSGNTIYF. In DNA form, the CDR3 reads TGTGCCAGCTCACCATGGGACGTCAACTCTGGAAACACCATATATTTT.

This chain joins TRBV7-2 and TRBJ2-7; D is perhaps TRBD2 (6 bases). The CDR3 is 15 amino acids. Germline values: CDR1 SGHTA, CDR2 FQGNSA. The V gene lost 2 bases and the J gene lost 0 bases, with 11 bases spanning the gap. The chain's CDR3 is CASSLTGVSSYEQYF. The CDR3 region has the DNA TGTGCCAGCAGCTTAACGGGGGTAAGCTCCTACGAGCAGTACTTC.

This chain joins TRBV19 and TRBJ1-1, with 7 nucleotides matching TRBD1. The CDR3 spans 14 residues. Trimming cost V 3 bases and J 2 bases; bases outside gene matches: 3. Germline V gene lookup returns CDR1 LNHDA and CDR2 SQIVND (reference sequence). CDR3 DNA: TGTGCCAGTAGTATTACAGGGGTAAACACTGAAGCTTTCTTT. Translated: CASSITGVNTEAFF.

This chain joins TRBV15 and TRBJ1-4; D possibly corresponds to TRBD1 (6 bases). Between the trimmed V and J ends, which lost 2 bases and 7 bases, there was a span of 14 bases. The CDR3 has 15 residues. Germline CDR1 LNHNV, CDR2 YYDKDF (reference sequence). CDR3: CATSRNRAGGEKLFF. The CDR3 nucleotides read TGTGCCACCAGCAGAAACAGGGCTGGGGGTGAAAAACTGTTTTTT.

The chain recombines TRBV30 with TRBJ2-7; 7 bases agree with TRBD2. Germline trimming cut 3 bases from V and 3 bases from J; bases unmatched to any gene: 11. This CDR3 contains 15 residues. Germline lookup yields CDR1 GTSNPN and CDR2 SVGIG (reference sequence). For the CDR3, the DNA is TGTGCCTGGAGCCCTCCGGGAGGCCGCGGCTACGAGCAGTACTTC. Its protein product is CAWSPPGGRGYEQYF. The variable domain in full, completed from reference TRBV30 and TRBJ2-7, reads SQTIHQWPATLVQPVGSPLSLECTVEGTSNPNLYWYRQAAGRGLQLLFYSVGIGQISSEVPQNLSASRPQDRQFILSSKKLLLSDSGFYLCAWSPPGGRGYEQYFGPGTRLTVT.

The CDR3 coding sequence is TGTGCCAGCAGTGAGGGGGGAGACGTAAATGAGGGCTACACCTTC. Residues: CASSEGGDVNEGYTF. The gene calls are TRBV6-1 and TRBJ1-2; possibly TRBD1 for D (5 bases). This CDR3 region has 15 residues. From germline, CDR1 is MNHNS and CDR2 SASEGT. V lost 3 bases and J 8 bases, leaving 19 bases between the germline ends.

The V gene is TRBV6-1, the J gene TRBJ1-2, with D unclear. This CDR3 has 10 amino acids. Trimming took 6 bases from V and 4 from J, leaving 3 bases between them. Germline V CDR1 and CDR2: MNHNS, SASEGT. The chain's CDR3 is CASSSYGYTF. DNA for the CDR3: TGTGCCAGCAGCAGCTATGGCTACACCTTC.

The chain uses TRBV11-2 and TRBJ2-5; 10 nucleotides line up with TRBD2. The CDR3 totals 18 residues. V gave up 1 base and J gave up 5 bases; unmatched junction bases: 13. Germline V gene lookup returns CDR1 SGHAT and CDR2 FQNNGV. The CDR3 protein is CASSLAGSSGSFAETQYF. In nucleotides, the CDR3 is TGTGCCAGCAGCTTAGCCGGGTCTAGCGGGAGTTTCGCGGAGACCCAGTACTTC.

This clone was detected a few times. The J gene is TRBJ1-2, the V gene TRBV7-9; the D gene is possibly TRBD1 (6 bases). The ends were cut back, 5 bases at V and 8 bases at J, with 18 bases in the middle. Per the germline V gene, CDR1 is SEHNR and CDR2 is FQNEAQ (reference sequence). This CDR3 region has 14 residues. CDR3 region: CASSTWTASEGYTF. DNA of the CDR3: TGTGCCAGCAGCACCTGGACAGCTTCGGAGGGCTACACCTTC.

The J gene is TRBJ2-2, the V gene TRBV2; TRBD2 is a possible D gene (5 bases). CDR1 and CDR2 from the germline V gene are SNHLY and FYNNEI. V lost 7 bases and J 0 bases, leaving 12 bases between the germline ends. CDR3 length: 15 amino acids. CDR3 sequence (DNA): TGTGCCAGCATTGGGAGCGGAACGAACACCGGGGAGCTGTTTTTT. This gives the protein CASIGSGTNTGELFF.

The chain has TRBV2 and TRBJ2-3, with D possibly called TRBD1 or TRBD2 (5 bases each). CDR3 length equals 14 residues. Trimming took off 6 bases at V and 4 bases at J, with 14 bases between the two ends. The germline V gene encodes CDR1 SNHLY and CDR2 FYNNEI. The DNA for the CDR3 is TGTGCCAGCAGCGAGGGAGCCAGGGCAGATACGCAGTATTTT. Translated, it gives CASSEGARADTQYF.

The J gene is TRBJ2-2, the V gene TRBV4-3; weak D call: TRBD1 (5 bases). This CDR3 region has 16 residues. Germline CDR1 is LGHNA and CDR2 is YSLEER. V lost 4 bases, J lost 0 bases, and 12 bases lay in between. CDR3 nucleotides: TGCGCCAGCAGCCCCCAGGCAGGGACGAACACCGGGGAGCTGTTTTTT. As protein: CASSPQAGTNTGELFF.

The chain links TRBV29-1 to TRBJ2-7, with 8 bases aligning to TRBD2. The V and J ends lost 6 bases and 4 bases, in that order; junction bases with no gene match: 14. The germline CDR1 and CDR2 sequences are SQVTM and ANQGSEA. CDR3 size: 15 residues. The CDR3 region has the DNA TGCAGCGTCGCCATGCACCTAGCGGGTCAATACGAGCAGTACTTC. It translates to CSVAMHLAGQYEQYF.

V is TRBV9 and J is TRBJ1-4, with D possibly TRBD1 on 5 matching bases. Per germline, CDR1 SGDLS and CDR2 YYNGEE. The germline V and J ends were trimmed by 4 bases and 8 bases, with 18 bases remaining between them. This CDR3 comprises 15 residues. CDR3 region: CASSPRDGHGEKLFF. The DNA of the CDR3 is TGTGCCAGCAGCCCCAGAGATGGACATGGCGAAAAACTGTTTTTT.

This chain links TRBV7-6 with TRBJ1-3, with D perhaps matching TRBD1 (6 bases). Trimming cost V 1 base and J 0 bases, with 7 bases left between them. Germline V lookup: CDR1 SGHVS, CDR2 FNYEAQ. There are 15 residues in the CDR3. The CDR3 spells CASSLGGGSGNTIYF. DNA of the CDR3: TGTGCCAGCAGCTTAGGAGGGGGCTCTGGAAACACCATATATTTT. The variable domain in full, completed from reference TRBV7-6 and TRBJ1-3, reads GAGVSQSPRYKVTKRGQDVALRCDPISGHVSLYWYRQALGQGPEFLTYFNYEAQQDKSGLPNDRFSAERPEGSISTLTIQRTEQRDSAMYRCASSLGGGSGNTIYFGEGSWLTVV.

The rearrangement uses TRBV5-8 and TRBJ1-5; possibly TRBD1 for D (6 bases). Germline V lookup: CDR1 SGHTS, CDR2 YDEGEE. This CDR3 region has 15 residues. V shed 4 bases and J shed 0 bases, with 11 bases lying between them. The CDR3: CASSLDRTSNQPQHF. The CDR3, as DNA: TGTGCCAGCAGCCTTGACAGGACTAGCAATCAGCCCCAGCATTTT.

The gene calls are TRBV6-1 and TRBJ1-1; 12 positions agree with TRBD1. CDR1 is MNHNS, CDR2 SASEGT, per germline. The junction had 11 bases not matched to a gene; V was cut back by 7 bases and J by 11 bases. The CDR3 runs to 14 residues. The CDR3, as DNA: TGTGCCAGCACCCGAAAGGGGACAGGGGGCTCGGCTTTCTTT. Amino acids: CASTRKGTGGSAFF.

This chain connects TRBV19 to TRBJ2-5; TRBD2 agrees at 8 bases. V lost 3 bases and J lost 2; bases outside the gene matches: 5. CDR1 and CDR2 (germline): LNHDA, SQIVND (reference sequence). The CDR3 runs to 15 residues. The CDR3 loop reads CASSIRSSGQETQYF. CDR3 DNA: TGTGCCAGTAGTATTCGGTCTAGCGGGCAAGAGACCCAGTACTTC.

In its sample, this clone was seen once. V and J are TRBV27 and TRBJ2-3; D remains unclear. In germline, CDR1 is MNHEY, CDR2 SMNVEV (reference sequence). This CDR3 is 13 amino acids long. The germline V and J ends were trimmed by 4 bases and 0 bases, with 5 bases remaining between them. CDR3 nucleotides: TGTGCCAGCAGTTCCTCTAGCACAGATACGCAGTATTTT. Translating it yields CASSSSSTDTQYF.

CDR3 DNA: TGTGCCAGCAGCTTTCAGGTTTTGGGAGCTAATGAAAAACTGTTTTTT. Protein: CASSFQVLGANEKLFF. V is TRBV4-2 and J is TRBJ1-4; D remains unclear. V lost 5 bases and J 3 bases, leaving 16 bases between the germline ends. Germline assignment: CDR1 LGHNA and CDR2 YNFKEQ. The CDR3 totals 16 residues.